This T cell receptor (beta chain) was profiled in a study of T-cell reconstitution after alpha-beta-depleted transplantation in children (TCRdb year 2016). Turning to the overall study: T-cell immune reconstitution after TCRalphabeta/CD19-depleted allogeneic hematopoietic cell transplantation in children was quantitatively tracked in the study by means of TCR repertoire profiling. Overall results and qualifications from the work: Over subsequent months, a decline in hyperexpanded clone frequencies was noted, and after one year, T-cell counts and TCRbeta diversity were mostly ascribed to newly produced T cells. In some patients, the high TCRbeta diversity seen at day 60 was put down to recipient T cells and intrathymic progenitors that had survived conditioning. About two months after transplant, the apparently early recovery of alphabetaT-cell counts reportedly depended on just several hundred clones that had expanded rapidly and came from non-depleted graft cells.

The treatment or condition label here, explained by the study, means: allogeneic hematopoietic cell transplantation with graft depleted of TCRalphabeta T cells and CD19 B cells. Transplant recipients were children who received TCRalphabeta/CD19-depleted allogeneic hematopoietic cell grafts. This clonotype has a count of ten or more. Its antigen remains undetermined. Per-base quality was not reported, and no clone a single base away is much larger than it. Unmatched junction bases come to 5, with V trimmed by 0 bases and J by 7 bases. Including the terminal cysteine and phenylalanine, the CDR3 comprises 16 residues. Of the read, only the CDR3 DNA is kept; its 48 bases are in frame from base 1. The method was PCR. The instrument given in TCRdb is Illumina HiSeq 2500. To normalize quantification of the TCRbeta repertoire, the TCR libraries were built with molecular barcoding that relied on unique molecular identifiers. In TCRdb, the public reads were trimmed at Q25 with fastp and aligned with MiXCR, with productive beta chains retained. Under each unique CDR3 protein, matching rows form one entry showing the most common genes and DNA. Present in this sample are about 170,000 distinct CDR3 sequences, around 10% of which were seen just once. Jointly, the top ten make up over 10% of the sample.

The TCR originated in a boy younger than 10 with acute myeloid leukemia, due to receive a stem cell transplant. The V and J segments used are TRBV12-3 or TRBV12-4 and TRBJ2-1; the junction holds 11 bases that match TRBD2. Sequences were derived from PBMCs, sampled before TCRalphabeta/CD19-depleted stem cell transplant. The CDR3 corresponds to CASSLAVAGGENEQFF. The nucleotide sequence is TGTGCCAGCAGTTTAGCGGTAGCGGGAGGGGAAAATGAGCAGTTCTTC.